This T cell receptor (beta chain) was captured in a study of blood T cell repertoires in COVID-19. On the study more broadly: Spain, Italy and the United States supplied samples that represented acute and convalescent COVID-19.

Only in-frame clones appear in the TCRdb table, and some are missing; sequencing was by immunoSEQ multiplex PCR. The table has around 90,000 clones, roughly 90% seen once; the top ten hold roughly 15%. This clone has a single count. CDR3 size: 16 residues. V was trimmed by 0 bases and J by 7 bases, leaving 19 bases between them. Per the germline V gene, CDR1 is SGHNT and CDR2 is YYREEE (reference sequence). V usage is TRBV5-4 and J usage is TRBJ1-1, with no clear D. The TCR originated in a male donor with acute or convalescent COVID-19. Sequencing was done on a sample of peripheral blood. The CDR3 sequence: CASSLGSRPIALEAFF. CDR3 bases: TGTGCCAGCAGCTTGGGATCCAGGCCCATTGCACTTGAAGCTTTCTTT.